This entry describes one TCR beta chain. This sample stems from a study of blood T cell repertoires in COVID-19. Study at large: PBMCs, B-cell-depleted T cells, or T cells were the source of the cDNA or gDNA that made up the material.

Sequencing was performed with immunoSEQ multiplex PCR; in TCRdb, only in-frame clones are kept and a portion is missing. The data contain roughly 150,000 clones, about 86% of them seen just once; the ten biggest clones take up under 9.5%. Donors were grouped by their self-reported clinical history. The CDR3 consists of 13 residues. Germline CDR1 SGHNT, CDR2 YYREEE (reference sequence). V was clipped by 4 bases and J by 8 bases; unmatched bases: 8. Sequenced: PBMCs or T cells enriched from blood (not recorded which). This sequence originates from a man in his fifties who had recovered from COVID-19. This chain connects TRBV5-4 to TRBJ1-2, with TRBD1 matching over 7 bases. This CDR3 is CASSVRDSGGYTF. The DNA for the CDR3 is TGTGCCAGCAGCGTCCGGGACAGCGGAGGCTACACCTTC. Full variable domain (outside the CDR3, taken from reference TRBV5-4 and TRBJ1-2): ETGVTQSPTHLIKTRGQQVTLRCSSQSGHNTVSWYQQALGQGPQFIFQYYREEENGRGNFPPRFSGLQFPNYSSELNVNALELDDSALYLCASSVRDSGGYTFGSGTRLTVV.